A single sample gave rise to the 15 T cell receptor beta chains below, sequenced in a study of CD8+ T cells in alopecia areata (dated by TCRdb to between 2017 and 2018). Library prep was done by the immunoSEQ multiplex PCR assay. For TCR sequencing, RNA was extracted from every sample and reverse transcribed into cDNA to serve as template. In its TCRdb copy, this immuneACCESS table keeps in-frame sequences only and misses some clones. Where compared with another copy, unresolved V genes explain less than half of these, and the others have no known cause. In all, the sample holds about 190,000 clones, and 50% to 60% of those were seen once. The ten largest clonotypes hold 0.65% to 0.7% of the sample. The sample's time point label is to be understood as: less than five weeks on oral tofacitinib. The treatment or condition label for this specimen denotes: oral pan-JAK inhibitor, 5-10 mg twice daily.

The material was CD4+ T cells sorted from blood, obtained at week 4, from a patient treated with tofacitinib. These receptor sequences come from a human donor with alopecia areata.

V usage is TRBV9 and J usage is TRBJ1-2; the D gene is possibly TRBD1 (6 bases). CDR1 and CDR2 from the germline V gene are SGDLS and YYNGEE. The CDR3 consists of 12 residues. Trimming took off 3 bases at V and 7 bases at J, with 10 bases between the two ends. The CDR3 region is CASSAQGGGYTF. The DNA for the CDR3 is TGTGCCAGCAGCGCACAGGGTGGTGGCTACACCTTC.

The genes are TRBV30 and TRBJ1-5; D may be TRBD1 (6 bases). Germline-derived CDR1 and CDR2 are GTSNPN and SVGIG (reference sequence). The V gene lost 4 bases and the J gene lost 6 bases, with 13 bases spanning the gap. The length of the CDR3 is 13 residues. In nucleotides, the CDR3 is TGTGCCTGGACTACCGGGGGCCTTCAGCCCCAGCATTTT. This translates into CAWTTGGLQPQHF.

This sequence joins TRBV6-5 and TRBJ2-1; 7 bases align to TRBD1. Germline lookup yields CDR1 MNHEY and CDR2 SVGAGI. Trimming took 5 bases from V and 12 from J; bases not matched to a gene: 16. The length of the CDR3 is 15 residues. This CDR3 is CASSPSGQVGSGQFF. For the CDR3, the DNA is TGTGCCAGCAGTCCATCAGGACAGGTTGGGAGTGGGCAGTTCTTC.

This clone was detected once. Distinct nucleotide sequences in the sample also encode this CDR3. This sequence joins TRBV9 and TRBJ2-5; no clear D gene. Trimming removed 0 bases at V and 5 bases at J, with 5 bases between. Germline assignment: CDR1 SGDLS and CDR2 YYNGEE. This CDR3 spans 12 amino acids. The CDR3 DNA is TGTGCCAGCAGCGTAGGTTTGGAGACCCAGTACTTC. Translated: CASSVGLETQYF.

This clone was found a few times. J is TRBJ2-7 and V is TRBV29-1, with D possibly matching TRBD2 (6 bases). CDR1 is SQVTM and CDR2 is ANQGSEA in the germline V gene. The germline V and J ends were trimmed by 4 bases and 7 bases, with 17 bases remaining between them. The CDR3 consists of 13 residues. The CDR3 nucleotides read TGCAGCGTTGGACGCGGGGTCGAAATAGAGCAGTACTTC. Translated, it gives CSVGRGVEIEQYF.

This clone was observed a handful of times. This sequence joins TRBV7-9 and TRBJ2-5, with D perhaps given as TRBD1 or TRBD2 (6 bases each). V lost 6 bases, J lost 3 bases, and 17 bases lay in between. CDR1 and CDR2 from the germline V gene are SEHNR and FQNEAQ (reference sequence). The CDR3 has 15 amino acids. CDR3 nucleotide sequence: TGTGCCAGCAGTTTCCGGGGGCAGGACGAAGAGACCCAGTACTTC. Its translation: CASSFRGQDEETQYF.

CDR3 protein: CASSLVGDNEQFF. The CDR3 bases are TGTGCCAGCAGCTTAGTAGGGGACAATGAGCAGTTCTTC. The rearrangement uses TRBV7-2 and TRBJ2-1, with a weak D call TRBD1 (5 bases). V was cut by 1 base and J by 5 bases, with 6 bases left in between. This CDR3 contains 13 residues. CDR1 and CDR2 from the germline V gene are SGHTA and FQGNSA.

The V and J genes are TRBV5-1 and TRBJ1-1; TRBD1 is a possible D gene (5 bases). Per germline, CDR1 SGHRS and CDR2 YFSETQ. V was pared by 0 bases and J by 2 bases, with 8 bases between. The CDR3 loop spans 14 amino acids. Written as DNA, the CDR3 is TGCGCCAGCAGCTTGGGGGGCGGAAACACTGAAGCTTTCTTT. Translated, it gives CASSLGGGNTEAFF. Combining the CDR3 with reference TRBV5-1 and TRBJ1-1 gives the whole variable domain KAGVTQTPRYLIKTRGQQVTLSCSPISGHRSVSWYQQTPGQGLQFLFEYFSETQRNKGNFPGRFSGRQFSNSRSEMNVSTLELGDSALYLCASSLGGGNTEAFFGQGTRLTVV.

This clone was recorded only once. The chain couples TRBV7-2 to TRBJ1-2; D is perhaps TRBD1 (5 bases). V dropped 1 base and J dropped 8 bases, with 14 bases sitting between them. The CDR3 consists of 14 residues. CDR1 is SGHTA and CDR2 is FQGNSA in the germline V gene. The CDR3 region has the DNA TGTGCCAGCAGCTTAGATGGGACCACCCCCGGCTACACCTTC. As protein: CASSLDGTTPGYTF.

CDR3 protein: CASSARRGAVNYGYTF. The CDR3 DNA reads as TGTGCCAGCAGTGCACGGAGGGGGGCAGTTAACTATGGCTACACCTTC. V and J are TRBV6-1 and TRBJ1-2; tentatively, D is TRBD1 (6 bases). Trimming removed 4 bases from V and 1 base from J, with 16 bases in between. From germline, CDR1 is MNHNS and CDR2 SASEGT. The CDR3 extends over 16 amino acids.

The rearrangement links TRBV12-5 to TRBJ1-2; D is unresolved. This CDR3 comprises 13 residues. The germline V and J ends were trimmed by 2 bases and 8 bases, with 12 bases remaining between them. Germline CDR1 LGHNT, CDR2 FRNRAP. CDR3 nucleotide sequence: TGTGCTAGTGGTTTGCGTCTGGATGGAGGCTACACCTTC. This encodes CASGLRLDGGYTF.

The rearrangement joins TRBV29-1 to TRBJ2-3; 10 bases line up with TRBD2. This CDR3 has 14 amino acids. The J segment lost 4 bases and the V segment lost 5 bases, leaving 6 bases of the junction unmatched. The germline V gene has CDR1 SQVTM and CDR2 ANQGSEA. Here the CDR3 DNA reads TGCAGCGTTCACGGGACTAGCGCGGCAGATACGCAGTATTTT. It encodes CSVHGTSAADTQYF.

This chain connects TRBV5-1 to TRBJ2-1, with TRBD2 identical over 13 bases. Trimming cost V 0 bases and J 7 bases; bases outside gene matches: 4. CDR1 SGHRS and CDR2 YFSETQ come from the germline V gene. CDR3 length: 16 residues. As DNA, the CDR3 is TGCGCCAGCAGCTTGGAGGGACTAGCGGGACCAAATGAGCAGTTCTTC. This encodes CASSLEGLAGPNEQFF.

This rearrangement joins TRBV29-1 to TRBJ2-2; 8 bases agree with TRBD1. Germline loops: CDR1 SQVTM, CDR2 ANQGSEA. Losses at the gene ends were 7 bases for V and 3 bases for J; bases not matched to a gene: 10. The length of the CDR3 is 15 residues. The chain's CDR3 is CSGTTGGKDTGELFF. DNA of the CDR3: TGCAGCGGGACCACAGGGGGAAAGGACACCGGGGAGCTGTTTTTT.

This clone was detected only a few times. J is TRBJ2-7 and V is TRBV6-5, with 8 nucleotides matching TRBD1. Germline CDR1 is MNHEY and CDR2 is SVGAGI. V was clipped by 4 bases and J by 2 bases; unmatched bases: 10. This CDR3 comprises 16 residues. In nucleotides, the CDR3 is TGTGCCAGCAGTTTTCCGCGGACAGGGAACCCCTACGAGCAGTACTTC. The encoded protein is CASSFPRTGNPYEQYF.